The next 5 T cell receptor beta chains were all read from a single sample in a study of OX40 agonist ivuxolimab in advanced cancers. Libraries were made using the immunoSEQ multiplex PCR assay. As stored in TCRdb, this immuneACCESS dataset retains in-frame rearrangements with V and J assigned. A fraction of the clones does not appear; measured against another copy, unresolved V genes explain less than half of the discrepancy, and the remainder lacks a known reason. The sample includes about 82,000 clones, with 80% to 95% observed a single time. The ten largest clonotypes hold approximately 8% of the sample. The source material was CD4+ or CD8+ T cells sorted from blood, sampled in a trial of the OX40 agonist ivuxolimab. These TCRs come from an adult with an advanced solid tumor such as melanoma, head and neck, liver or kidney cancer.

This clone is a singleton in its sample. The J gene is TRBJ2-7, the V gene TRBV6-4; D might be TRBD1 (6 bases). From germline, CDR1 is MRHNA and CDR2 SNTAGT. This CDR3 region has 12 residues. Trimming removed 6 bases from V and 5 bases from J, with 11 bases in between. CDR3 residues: CASSLRDNEQYF. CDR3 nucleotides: TGTGCCAGCAGCCTCCGGGACAACGAGCAGTACTTC.

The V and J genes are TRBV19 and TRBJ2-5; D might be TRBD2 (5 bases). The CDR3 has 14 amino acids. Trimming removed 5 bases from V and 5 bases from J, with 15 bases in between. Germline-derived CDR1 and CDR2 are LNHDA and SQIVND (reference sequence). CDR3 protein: CASSWTSPPETQYF. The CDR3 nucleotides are TGTGCCAGTAGTTGGACTTCCCCGCCGGAGACCCAGTACTTC. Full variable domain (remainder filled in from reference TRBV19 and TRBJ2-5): DGGITQSPKYLFRKEGQNVTLSCEQNLNHDAMYWYRQDPGQGLRLIYYSQIVNDFQKGDIAEGYSVSREKKESFPLTVTSAQKNPTAFYLCASSWTSPPETQYFGPGTRLLVL.

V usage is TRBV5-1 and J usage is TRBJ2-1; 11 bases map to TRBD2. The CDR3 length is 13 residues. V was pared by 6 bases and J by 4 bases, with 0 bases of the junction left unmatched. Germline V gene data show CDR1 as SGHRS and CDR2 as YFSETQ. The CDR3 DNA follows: TGCGCCAGCACTAGCGGGGGGTACAATGAGCAGTTCTTC. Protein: CASTSGGYNEQFF.

For the CDR3, the DNA is TGTGCCAGTGAGGGGCGGGTTAGCAATCAGCCCCAGCATTTT. Protein product: CASEGRVSNQPQHF. This chain links TRBV6-1 with TRBJ1-5, with TRBD1 as a possible D gene (5 bases). The germline CDR1 and CDR2 sequences are MNHNS and SASEGT. This CDR3 contains 14 residues. V was shortened by 9 bases and J by 0 bases, with 12 bases between the two germline ends.

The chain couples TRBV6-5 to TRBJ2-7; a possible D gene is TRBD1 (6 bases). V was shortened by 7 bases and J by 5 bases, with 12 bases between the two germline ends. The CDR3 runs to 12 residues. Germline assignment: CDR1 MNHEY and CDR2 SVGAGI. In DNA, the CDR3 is TGTGCCAGCATGGACAGCCCTCACGAGCAGTACTTC. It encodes CASMDSPHEQYF.